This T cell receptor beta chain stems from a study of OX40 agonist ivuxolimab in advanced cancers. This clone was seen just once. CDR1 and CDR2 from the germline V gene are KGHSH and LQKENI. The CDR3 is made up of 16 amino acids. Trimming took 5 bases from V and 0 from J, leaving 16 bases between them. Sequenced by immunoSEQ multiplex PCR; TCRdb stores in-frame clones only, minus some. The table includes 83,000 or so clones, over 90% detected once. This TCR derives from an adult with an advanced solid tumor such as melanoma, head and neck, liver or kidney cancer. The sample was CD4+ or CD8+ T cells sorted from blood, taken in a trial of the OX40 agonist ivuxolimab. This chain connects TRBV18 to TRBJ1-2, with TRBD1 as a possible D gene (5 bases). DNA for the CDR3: TGTGCCAGCTCAAAATCCGGGACGGAGACTAACTATGGCTACACCTTC. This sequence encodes CASSKSGTETNYGYTF.